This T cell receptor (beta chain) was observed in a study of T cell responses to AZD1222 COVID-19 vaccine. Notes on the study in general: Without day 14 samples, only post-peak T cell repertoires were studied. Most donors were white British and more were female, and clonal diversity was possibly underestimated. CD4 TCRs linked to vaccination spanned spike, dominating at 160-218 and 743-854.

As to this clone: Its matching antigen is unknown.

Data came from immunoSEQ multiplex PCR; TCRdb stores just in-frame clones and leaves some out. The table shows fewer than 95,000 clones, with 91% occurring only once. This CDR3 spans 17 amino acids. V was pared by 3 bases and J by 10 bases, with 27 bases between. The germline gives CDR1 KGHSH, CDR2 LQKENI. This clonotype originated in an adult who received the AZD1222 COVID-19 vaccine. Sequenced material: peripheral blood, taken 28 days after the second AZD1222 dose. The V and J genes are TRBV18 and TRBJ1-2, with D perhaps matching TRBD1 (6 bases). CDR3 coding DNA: TGTGCCAGCTCACCCACGGGACGACTCCCAGGGGCATCGGACTACACCTTC. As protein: CASSPTGRLPGASDYTF.